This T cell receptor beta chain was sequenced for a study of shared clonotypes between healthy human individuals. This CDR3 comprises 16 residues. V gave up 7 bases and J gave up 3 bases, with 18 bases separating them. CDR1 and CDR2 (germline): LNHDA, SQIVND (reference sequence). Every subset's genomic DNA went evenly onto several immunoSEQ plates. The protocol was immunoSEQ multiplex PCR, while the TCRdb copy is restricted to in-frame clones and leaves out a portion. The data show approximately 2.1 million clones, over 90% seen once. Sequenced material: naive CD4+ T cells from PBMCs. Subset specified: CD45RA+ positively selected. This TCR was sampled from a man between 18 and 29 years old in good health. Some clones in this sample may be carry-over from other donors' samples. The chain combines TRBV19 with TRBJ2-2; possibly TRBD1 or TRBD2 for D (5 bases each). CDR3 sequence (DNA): TGTGCCAGTACCGATTCAGGTGGGACCTACACCGGGGAGCTGTTTTTT. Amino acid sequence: CASTDSGGTYTGELFF.